The source of this TCR beta chain is a study of breast tumors, draining lymph nodes, adjacent tissues. Study results and caveats: Luminal-like breast cancer showed significantly higher tumor–nontumor repertoire similarity than basal-like. Tumor repertoires ranked between lymph nodes and nontumor tissue in diversity, with V and J gene preferences.

The lymph nodes were axillary draining lymph nodes from breast cancer patients. The CDR3 has 14 residues. CDR1 is ENHRY and CDR2 is SYGVKD in the germline V gene. The ends were cut back, 3 bases at V and 2 bases at J, with 9 bases in the middle. TCRdb called the multiplex PCR reads again in MiXCR, with one record for every CDR3 protein. The table has more than 200,000 distinct CDR3 sequences, around 32% seen once; the top ten hold around 1.5%. Ten or more counts support this clonotype. Its antigen is unidentified. The source is a female donor with breast cancer. Some clones in this sample may be carry-over from other donors' samples. What was sequenced was axillary lymph node tissue. The chain employs TRBV10-3 and TRBJ2-3, with D possibly matching TRBD2 (5 bases). The CDR3 loop is CAISETGSTDTQYF. The CDR3, as DNA: TGTGCCATCAGTGAAACGGGGTCCACAGATACGCAGTATTTT.